This entry lists 22 T cell receptor beta chains sequenced from one sample in a study of blood T cell repertoires in COVID-19. The repertoire was sequenced with immunoSEQ multiplex PCR; TCRdb's copy has only in-frame clones and lacks some. Altogether about 260,000 clones are present, less than 90% being singletons, with the ten largest covering about 4.9%. Specimen: peripheral blood. The receptors shown here come from a man between 60 and 75 years old who had recovered from COVID-19.

The genes are TRBV5-1 and TRBJ2-3; D remains ambiguous. Germline CDR1 reads SGHRS; CDR2 reads YFSETQ. CDR3 length: 12 residues. Trimming left V 0 bases short and J 6 bases short, with 5 bases between. The CDR3 bases are TGCGCCAGCAGCTTGGCCGGGGATACGCAGTATTTT. This sequence encodes CASSLAGDTQYF.

V gene TRBV7-9 combines with J gene TRBJ1-2, with D tentatively TRBD1 (5 bases). Per the germline V gene, CDR1 is SEHNR and CDR2 is FQNEAQ (reference sequence). V was shortened by 1 base and J by 6 bases, with 15 bases between the two germline ends. The CDR3 is 15 residues long. The DNA of the CDR3 is TGTGCCAGCAGCTTAGGTTCGGCAGGGTGGAATGGCTACACCTTC. It translates to CASSLGSAGWNGYTF.

V usage is TRBV12-3 or TRBV12-4 and J usage is TRBJ2-7, with 8 bases identical to TRBD1. V dropped 3 bases and J dropped 7; count of bases not matched to a gene: 5. The CDR3 totals 13 residues. CDR3 in DNA: TGTGCCAGCAGTTTTACAGGGGGGAGTGAGCAGTACTTC. This translates into CASSFTGGSEQYF.

The chain links TRBV19 to TRBJ2-1, with 8 bases lining up with TRBD1. This CDR3 spans 17 amino acids. Unmatched junction bases numbered 18, after V lost 6 bases and J lost 8 bases. Germline V CDR1 and CDR2: LNHDA, SQIVND (reference sequence). CDR3 amino acids: CASSPPPPGQGMDEQFF. In DNA form, the CDR3 reads TGTGCCAGTAGCCCTCCCCCCCCCGGACAGGGTATGGATGAGCAGTTCTTC.

The sample holds a few counts of this clone. The chain combines TRBV7-2 with TRBJ2-2; 15 nucleotides align to TRBD2. Germline assignment: CDR1 SGHTA and CDR2 FQGNSA. The CDR3 totals 19 residues. J was trimmed by 4 bases and V by 5 bases; bases with no gene match: 11. CDR3 DNA: TGTGCCAGCAGCAAACCGGGACTAGCGGGGGGCTCGGGCACCGGGGAGCTGTTTTTT. It specifies CASSKPGLAGGSGTGELFF.

This clone was detected only a few times. The V call is TRBV7-2, the J call TRBJ1-4; D uncertain. Germline lookup yields CDR1 SGHTA and CDR2 FQGNSA. Trimming took off 5 bases at V and 3 bases at J, with 13 bases between the two ends. The CDR3 has 15 amino acids. CDR3 sequence reads: CASSPRTASNEKLFF. DNA of the CDR3: TGTGCCAGCAGCCCCAGAACCGCATCTAATGAAAAACTGTTTTTT.

The rearrangement joins TRBV7-9 to TRBJ2-1; 10 nucleotides agree with TRBD2. The CDR3 covers 19 residues. Trimming took 7 bases from V and 1 from J; bases not matched to a gene: 16. Germline V gene lookup returns CDR1 SEHNR and CDR2 FQNEAQ (reference sequence). CDR3 bases: TGTGCCAGCATCCTCATGGGGGCTAGCGGGAGTAGGTCCTACAATGAGCAGTTCTTC. Translated: CASILMGASGSRSYNEQFF.

The chain couples TRBV7-8 to TRBJ1-3; D unclear. Germline lookup yields CDR1 SGHVS and CDR2 FQNEAQ. The CDR3 totals 14 residues. V was clipped by 0 bases and J by 7 bases, with 10 bases between them. CDR3 residues: CASSLAGLRNTIYF. CDR3 in DNA: TGTGCCAGCAGCTTAGCGGGCCTAAGGAACACCATATATTTT.

The rearrangement joins TRBV5-8 to TRBJ2-3, with TRBD2 as a possible D gene (6 bases). The CDR3 length is 14 residues. In germline, CDR1 is SGHTS, CDR2 YDEGEE. Trimming shortened V by 3 bases and J by 3 bases, and 11 bases separated the two germline ends. CDR3 amino acids: CASSSWTKTDTQYF. The DNA for the CDR3 is TGTGCCAGCAGCTCGTGGACTAAGACAGATACGCAGTATTTT.

The chain uses TRBV29-1 and TRBJ2-3; 12 positions match TRBD2. CDR1 and CDR2 (germline): SQVTM, ANQGSEA. This CDR3 is 14 amino acids long. J gave up 3 bases and V 7 bases, and 5 bases lay outside the gene matches. The CDR3 region has the DNA TGCAGCGCAGGGACTAGCGGGTTTACAGATACGCAGTATTTT. Its protein product is CSAGTSGFTDTQYF.

J is TRBJ2-3 and V is TRBV4-1; D might be TRBD1 (5 bases). Trimming removed 0 bases from V and 4 bases from J, with 14 bases in between. In germline, CDR1 is MGHRA, CDR2 YSYEKL. The CDR3 sequence is 16 residues long. Here the CDR3 DNA reads TGCGCCAGCAGCCAAGATCTGGGCAGGGTGGCAGATACGCAGTATTTT. Translating it yields CASSQDLGRVADTQYF.

This rearrangement joins TRBV5-4 to TRBJ2-7, with D possibly being TRBD2 (6 bases). Trimming removed 4 bases from V and 3 bases from J, with 11 bases in between. Germline V CDR1 and CDR2: SGHNT, YYREEE (reference sequence). CDR3 length equals 13 residues. The DNA for the CDR3 is TGTGCCAGCAGCCAGGACTACCTCTACGAGCAGTACTTC. Translated: CASSQDYLYEQYF.

This clone was found once. V and J are TRBV5-1 and TRBJ2-6, with TRBD1 matching 11 bases. V shed 0 bases, J shed 1 base, and the junction held 3 bases outside the gene matches. The CDR3 spans 18 residues. The germline gives CDR1 SGHRS, CDR2 YFSETQ. In nucleotides, the CDR3 is TGCGCCAGCAGCTTGGACGGGACAGGGGGATCTGGGGCCAACGTCCTGACTTTC. It translates to CASSLDGTGGSGANVLTF.

This chain uses TRBV11-2 with TRBJ2-1; D remains ambiguous. The CDR3 covers 15 residues. CDR1 is SGHAT, CDR2 FQNNGV, per germline. The germline V and J ends were trimmed by 1 base and 0 bases, with 7 bases remaining between them. The CDR3, as DNA: TGTGCCAGCAGCTTAGTAGTAGCCTCCTACAATGAGCAGTTCTTC. It encodes CASSLVVASYNEQFF.

The rearrangement joins TRBV28 to TRBJ1-6, with 7 bases aligning to TRBD1. This CDR3 comprises 15 residues. Germline CDR1 and CDR2: MDHEN and SYDVKM. After removal of 10 bases from V and 7 bases from J, the junction contained 13 bases not matched to a gene. CDR3 residues: CAIASPTGMNSPLHF. The CDR3 coding sequence is TGTGCCATTGCTTCACCGACAGGGATGAATTCACCCCTCCACTTT.

The sample holds one count of this clone. V usage is TRBV9 and J usage is TRBJ2-7; 8 nucleotides align to TRBD2. V lost 0 bases, J lost 7 bases, and 12 bases stayed unmatched. Per the germline V gene, CDR1 is SGDLS and CDR2 is YYNGEE. This CDR3 region has 16 residues. The CDR3 nucleotides read TGTGCCAGCAGCGTAGTCCCTACGGGAGGGGTAGAGGAGCAGTACTTC. It translates to CASSVVPTGGVEEQYF.

CDR3 sequence (DNA): TGTGCCAGCAGCTTGGGCGGTGGACTAGCGGTCAATGAGCAGTTCTTC. The encoded protein is CASSLGGGLAVNEQFF. The rearrangement links TRBV5-5 to TRBJ2-1; 10 bases line up with TRBD2. The CDR3 consists of 16 residues. V gave up 0 bases and J gave up 6 bases; unmatched junction bases: 6. Per the germline V gene, CDR1 is SGHKS and CDR2 is YYEKEE (reference sequence).

The chain links TRBV5-4 to TRBJ2-1, with 7 bases matching TRBD1. Per the germline V gene, CDR1 is SGHNT and CDR2 is YYREEE (reference sequence). The J segment lost 5 bases and the V segment lost 4 bases, leaving 12 bases of the junction unmatched. CDR3 size: 16 residues. CDR3 nucleotide sequence: TGTGCCAGCAGCCAACGGACAGGCAAGGCCCACAATGAGCAGTTCTTC. Translating it yields CASSQRTGKAHNEQFF.

The rearrangement uses TRBV5-1 and TRBJ2-5; 8 bases fit TRBD1. The CDR3 has 17 amino acids. Trimming removed 0 bases from V and 4 bases from J; junction bases left unmatched: 11. Germline CDR1 SGHRS, CDR2 YFSETQ. Written as DNA, the CDR3 is TGCGCCAGCAGCTTGGGGCCCATGGTCAGGGGGCTAGAGACCCAGTACTTC. It specifies CASSLGPMVRGLETQYF. Full variable domain (rest looked up from reference TRBV5-1 and TRBJ2-5): KAGVTQTPRYLIKTRGQQVTLSCSPISGHRSVSWYQQTPGQGLQFLFEYFSETQRNKGNFPGRFSGRQFSNSRSEMNVSTLELGDSALYLCASSLGPMVRGLETQYFGPGTRLLVL.

V is TRBV7-3 and J is TRBJ2-1, with D unclear. Deletions cut 6 bases from V and 5 bases from J, with 14 bases between. CDR1 SGHTA and CDR2 FQGTGA come from the germline V gene. The CDR3 totals 14 residues. This CDR3 reads CASSREPFDNEQFF. CDR3 in DNA: TGTGCCAGCAGTCGCGAACCATTTGACAATGAGCAGTTCTTC. Based on the CDR3 plus reference TRBV7-3 and TRBJ2-1, the full variable domain is GAGVSQTPSNKVTEKGKYVELRCDPISGHTALYWYRQSLGQGPEFLIYFQGTGAADDSGLPNDRFFAVRPEGSVSTLKIQRTERGDSAVYLCASSREPFDNEQFFGPGTRLTVL.

The chain recombines TRBV6-5 with TRBJ2-3, with 11 bases aligning to TRBD2. The V gene's germline CDR1 is MNHEY and CDR2 SVGAGI. Trimming took 6 bases from V and 4 from J; bases not matched to a gene: 3. The CDR3 loop spans 14 amino acids. In DNA, the CDR3 is TGTGCCAGCAGAACGGGACTAGCGGCAGATACGCAGTATTTT. Amino acids: CASRTGLAADTQYF.

The chain couples TRBV2 to TRBJ1-6, with D uncertain. The germline V and J ends were trimmed by 5 bases and 0 bases, with 2 bases remaining between them. Germline V gene sequence: CDR1 SNHLY, CDR2 FYNNEI. The CDR3 spans 13 residues. The CDR3: CASSLSYNSPLHF. CDR3 nucleotide sequence: TGTGCCAGCAGTCTCTCCTATAATTCACCCCTCCACTTT.